This entry lists 24 T cell receptor beta chains sequenced from one sample in a study of cytomegalovirus exposure and HLA in healthy donors. The primer mix had 60 Vbeta and 13 Jbeta primers. The protocol was immunoSEQ multiplex PCR, while the TCRdb copy is restricted to in-frame clones and leaves out a portion. Of some 140,000 clones detected, roughly three quarters appear once; the ten largest clones hold more than 0.95%. Sequencing input: PBMCs. The receptor set was obtained from a man aged 18 to 29 in good health and CMV-seronegative.

The chain uses TRBV18 and TRBJ1-4; 9 bases agree with TRBD1. The length of the CDR3 is 15 residues. Trimming removed 0 bases from V and 4 bases from J; junction bases left unmatched: 0. The V gene's germline CDR1 is KGHSH and CDR2 LQKENI. The CDR3 protein is CASSPPGQGNEKLFF. The CDR3 region has the DNA TGTGCCAGCTCACCACCGGGACAGGGTAATGAAAAACTGTTTTTT.

The count of this clone is one. Its ends do not fully match the called genes, so a read error is possible. The V gene is TRBV7-9, the J gene TRBJ1-1, with D unclear. Germline V gene data show CDR1 as SEHNR and CDR2 as FQNEAQ (reference sequence). The CDR3 runs 12 residues. The CDR3 coding sequence is TGTTCCAGCAGCTTAGAGTTCGGCGGGGCTTTCTTT. Its protein is CSSSLEFGGAFF.

This chain joins TRBV7-8 and TRBJ2-7; 8 bases match TRBD1. V was clipped by 5 bases and J by 3 bases; unmatched bases: 12. Germline loops: CDR1 SGHVS, CDR2 FQNEAQ. CDR3 length: 16 residues. This CDR3 reads CASSVFQQGGLYEQYF. The CDR3 bases are TGTGCCAGCAGCGTTTTTCAACAGGGGGGCCTCTACGAGCAGTACTTC.

The rearrangement uses TRBV7-2 and TRBJ1-2; perhaps TRBD1 as D (5 bases). Trimming removed 1 base at V and 4 bases at J, with 13 bases between. The CDR3 extends over 15 amino acids. Germline assignment: CDR1 SGHTA and CDR2 FQGNSA. As DNA, the CDR3 is TGTGCCAGCAGCTTAGTTACCCAGGGAGGCTATGGCTACACCTTC. Translating gives CASSLVTQGGYGYTF.

V and J are TRBV30 and TRBJ2-3; D is perhaps TRBD1 (5 bases). Germline V lookup: CDR1 GTSNPN, CDR2 SVGIG (reference sequence). The CDR3 totals 15 residues. V lost 2 bases to trimming and J lost 10 bases, with 22 bases between them. CDR3 loop: CAWSPLATRASAQYF. DNA of the CDR3: TGTGCCTGGAGTCCCCTTGCCACCAGGGCGTCAGCGCAGTATTTT.

The chain has TRBV10-3 and TRBJ1-2; D might be TRBD1 (5 bases). V lost 0 bases and J lost 4, with 12 bases in between. The CDR3 runs 15 residues. Germline CDR1 reads ENHRY; CDR2 reads SYGVKD. Written as DNA, the CDR3 is TGTGCCATCAGTGAGTCTATGGCAGGGCGCTATGGCTACACCTTC. Its protein product is CAISESMAGRYGYTF.

This chain connects TRBV5-1 to TRBJ2-7; D possibly corresponds to TRBD1 (5 bases). The CDR3 spans 18 residues. Germline-derived CDR1 and CDR2 are SGHRS and YFSETQ. V was clipped by 0 bases and J by 3 bases, with 22 bases between them. Here the CDR3 DNA reads TGCGCCAGCAGCTTGGTTCCAAGACGCCAGGGCTGGGGCTACGAGCAGTACTTC. It is translated as CASSLVPRRQGWGYEQYF.

The chain combines TRBV19 with TRBJ1-6; 7 bases are shared with TRBD1. The CDR3 consists of 15 residues. Germline V gives CDR1 LNHDA, CDR2 SQIVND (reference sequence). Unmatched junction bases numbered 9, after V lost 5 bases and J lost 8 bases. The CDR3 coding sequence is TGTGCCAGTAGTCCTACGGGACAGTTATATTCACCCCTCCACTTT. Translated, it gives CASSPTGQLYSPLHF.

This chain links TRBV9 with TRBJ2-3; tentative D call: TRBD2 (5 bases). This CDR3 is 15 amino acids long. Per germline, CDR1 SGDLS and CDR2 YYNGEE. V was shortened by 7 bases and J by 0 bases, with 15 bases between the two germline ends. The CDR3 nucleotides are TGTGCCAGCGCCGGCGGCGGGCGGAGCACAGATACGCAGTATTTT. It codes for CASAGGGRSTDTQYF.

V and J are TRBV29-1 and TRBJ2-5, with 7 bases matching TRBD1. Germline V CDR1 and CDR2: SQVTM, ANQGSEA. The CDR3 loop spans 13 amino acids. V dropped 7 bases and J dropped 5; count of bases not matched to a gene: 10. Written as DNA, the CDR3 is TGCAGCGCCCGACAGGGAATAGGGGAGACCCAGTACTTC. This gives the protein CSARQGIGETQYF.

The J gene is TRBJ1-1, the V gene TRBV7-9, with D possibly matching TRBD1 (5 bases). V was trimmed by 4 bases and J by 7 bases, leaving 16 bases between them. CDR1 is SEHNR and CDR2 is FQNEAQ in the germline V gene (reference sequence). The CDR3 totals 14 residues. The CDR3 here is CASSWTRAPGEAFF. CDR3 DNA sequence: TGTGCCAGCAGCTGGACAAGGGCCCCAGGTGAAGCTTTCTTT. Complete variable domain (other parts from reference TRBV7-9 and TRBJ1-1): DTGVSQNPRHKITKRGQNVTFRCDPISEHNRLYWYRQTLGQGPEFLTYFQNEAQLEKSRLLSDRFSAERPKGSFSTLEIQRTEQGDSAMYLCASSWTRAPGEAFFGQGTRLTVV.

Turning to this clone: The same CDR3 also results from other DNA sequences found in this sample. This chain connects TRBV7-9 to TRBJ2-3, with D possibly matching TRBD1 (6 bases). The V end lost 6 bases, the J end lost 4 bases, and 17 bases lay between the germline ends. Germline-derived CDR1 and CDR2 are SEHNR and FQNEAQ (reference sequence). This CDR3 contains 15 residues. DNA for the CDR3: TGTGCCAGCAGTGAAGGACAGCCACTAGCAGATACGCAGTATTTT. It is translated as CASSEGQPLADTQYF. Full variable domain (remainder filled in from reference TRBV7-9 and TRBJ2-3): DTGVSQNPRHKITKRGQNVTFRCDPISEHNRLYWYRQTLGQGPEFLTYFQNEAQLEKSRLLSDRFSAERPKGSFSTLEIQRTEQGDSAMYLCASSEGQPLADTQYFGPGTRLTVL.

The chain carries TRBV7-8 and TRBJ2-7, with a possible D match to TRBD1 (6 bases). Trimming stripped 8 bases from V and 2 bases from J, with 13 bases between. The CDR3 has 13 residues. Germline CDR1 reads SGHVS; CDR2 reads FQNEAQ. The CDR3 DNA follows: TGTGCCAGCCAGGGGACGGACACCTACGAGCAGTACTTC. This translates into CASQGTDTYEQYF.

The rearrangement uses TRBV30 and TRBJ1-5; TRBD1 aligns across 8 bases. Germline V gene data show CDR1 as GTSNPN and CDR2 as SVGIG (reference sequence). J lost 1 base, V lost 1 base, and 3 bases had no gene match. The CDR3 is made up of 15 amino acids. This chain's CDR3 is CAWSEGDRSNQPQHF. CDR3 DNA sequence: TGTGCCTGGAGTGAAGGGGACAGGAGCAATCAGCCCCAGCATTTT.

The J gene is TRBJ1-5, the V gene TRBV2; D is unclear. This CDR3 region has 13 residues. Germline V lookup: CDR1 SNHLY, CDR2 FYNNEI. The V gene lost 10 bases and the J gene lost 2 bases, with 12 bases spanning the gap. The CDR3, as DNA: TGTGCCACCGGGGAGAATGGCAATCAGCCCCAGCATTTT. Encoded protein: CATGENGNQPQHF.

This chain connects TRBV27 to TRBJ1-6; D gene ambiguous. Germline assignment: CDR1 MNHEY and CDR2 SMNVEV (reference sequence). The CDR3 spans 14 residues. V was trimmed by 3 bases and J by 12 bases, leaving 15 bases between them. The DNA of the CDR3 is TGTGCCAGCAGTTTCGGCCTGTCAAGCGGACCCCTCCACTTT. Protein product: CASSFGLSSGPLHF.

V is TRBV5-6 and J is TRBJ2-5, with D maybe TRBD2 (6 bases). The CDR3 is 17 residues long. CDR1 is SGHDT and CDR2 is YYEEEE in the germline V gene. With 0 bases removed from V and 1 base from J, the gap between germline ends came to 16 bases. CDR3 sequence (DNA): TGTGCCAGCAGCTTGGGTGGGGGACTCGGACTCCAAGAGACCCAGTACTTC. This translates into CASSLGGGLGLQETQYF.

The chain recombines TRBV7-3 with TRBJ1-1; TRBD1 aligns across 8 bases. There are 15 residues in the CDR3. The V segment lost 5 bases and the J segment 1 base; nucleotides outside the gene matches: 6. CDR1 is SGHTA, CDR2 FQGTGA, per germline. CDR3 amino acids: CASSPSGGENTEAFF. CDR3 in DNA: TGTGCCAGCAGCCCCTCAGGGGGCGAGAACACTGAAGCTTTCTTT.

The V call is TRBV7-8, the J call TRBJ2-2; a possible D gene is TRBD1 (6 bases). Germline loops: CDR1 SGHVS, CDR2 FQNEAQ. The CDR3 spans 15 residues. The germline V and J ends were trimmed by 7 bases and 3 bases, with 15 bases remaining between them. This CDR3 is CASTIEDSYTGELFF. DNA for the CDR3: TGTGCCAGCACCATTGAGGACAGCTACACCGGGGAGCTGTTTTTT.

The gene calls are TRBV10-3 and TRBJ2-5; 7 nucleotides align to TRBD1. The ends lost 2 bases at V and 5 bases at J; junction bases unmatched: 14. There are 17 residues in the CDR3. Germline V gene sequence: CDR1 ENHRY, CDR2 SYGVKD. The CDR3 sequence: CAISETGTASSWETQYF. The CDR3, as DNA: TGTGCCATCAGTGAGACGGGGACAGCAAGTAGTTGGGAGACCCAGTACTTC.

The J gene is TRBJ2-3, the V gene TRBV12-5, with TRBD1 identical over 9 bases. This CDR3 is built from 15 residues. Germline CDR1 is LGHNT and CDR2 is FRNRAP. Trimming took 3 bases from V and 4 from J; bases not matched to a gene: 5. CDR3 sequence reads: CASGFPRQGADTQYF. CDR3 nucleotide sequence: TGTGCTAGTGGTTTCCCCAGACAGGGGGCAGATACGCAGTATTTT. The full variable domain, rest sourced from reference TRBV12-5 and TRBJ2-3, is DARVTQTPRHKVTEMGQEVTMRCQPILGHNTVFWYRQTMMQGLELLAYFRNRAPLDDSGMPKDRFSAEMPDATLATLKIQPSEPRDSAVYFCASGFPRQGADTQYFGPGTRLTVL.

This clone was counted between two and nine times. V usage is TRBV27 and J usage is TRBJ1-1; 7 bases line up with TRBD1. After removal of 5 bases from V and 5 bases from J, the junction contained 5 bases not matched to a gene. The CDR3 sequence is 13 residues long. CDR1 is MNHEY and CDR2 is SMNVEV in the germline V gene (reference sequence). The CDR3 DNA reads TGTGCCAGCAGTCCTATACAGGGGACTGAAGCTTTCTTT. Translated, it gives CASSPIQGTEAFF.

This chain joins TRBV5-4 and TRBJ2-5; 7 bases are a match to TRBD2. The junction had 8 bases not matched to a gene; V was cut back by 1 base and J by 5 bases. The CDR3 is 15 residues long. Germline V gene data show CDR1 as SGHNT and CDR2 as YYREEE (reference sequence). Here the CDR3 reads CASSLPREGGETQYF. The CDR3 nucleotides read TGTGCCAGCAGCTTGCCCAGGGAGGGAGGGGAGACCCAGTACTTC.

J is TRBJ1-5 and V is TRBV19, with TRBD1 identical over 7 bases. Looked up from germline, CDR1 is LNHDA and CDR2 is SQIVND (reference sequence). This CDR3 contains 17 residues. The V and J ends lost 1 base and 5 bases, in that order; junction bases with no gene match: 11. This chain's CDR3 is CASSIVTAGGKYQPQHF. CDR3 nucleotide sequence: TGTGCCAGTAGTATAGTGACGGCAGGGGGAAAATATCAGCCCCAGCATTTT.